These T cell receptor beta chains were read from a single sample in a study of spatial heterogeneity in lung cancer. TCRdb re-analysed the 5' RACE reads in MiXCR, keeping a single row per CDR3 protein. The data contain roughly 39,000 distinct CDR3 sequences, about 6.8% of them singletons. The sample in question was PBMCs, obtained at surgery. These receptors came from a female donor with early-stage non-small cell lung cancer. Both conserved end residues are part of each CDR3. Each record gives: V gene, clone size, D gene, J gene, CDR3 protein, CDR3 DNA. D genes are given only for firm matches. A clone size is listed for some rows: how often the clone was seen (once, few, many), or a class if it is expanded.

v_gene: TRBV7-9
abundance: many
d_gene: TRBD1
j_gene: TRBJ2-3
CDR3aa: CASSPDRAGTDTQYF
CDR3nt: TGTGCCAGCAGCCCCGACAGGGCTGGCACAGATACGCAGTATTTT

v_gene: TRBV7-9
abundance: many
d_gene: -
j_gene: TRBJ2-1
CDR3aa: CASSLGGTSSSYNEQFF
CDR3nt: TGTGCCAGCAGCTTGGGAGGAACATCAAGCTCCTACAATGAGCAGTTCTTC

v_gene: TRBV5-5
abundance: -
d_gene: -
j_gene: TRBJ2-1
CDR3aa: CASSLRLGSYNEQFF
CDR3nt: TGTGCCAGCAGCTTGCGACTAGGGTCCTACAATGAGCAGTTCTTC

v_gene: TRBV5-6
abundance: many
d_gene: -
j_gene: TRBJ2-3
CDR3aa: CASSSLTEPTDTQYF
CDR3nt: TGTGCCAGCAGCTCACTGACAGAGCCCACAGATACGCAGTATTTT

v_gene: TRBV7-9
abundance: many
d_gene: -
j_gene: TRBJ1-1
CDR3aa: CASSLDNGMNTEAFF
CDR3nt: TGTGCCAGCAGCTTGGACAACGGGATGAACACTGAAGCTTTCTTT

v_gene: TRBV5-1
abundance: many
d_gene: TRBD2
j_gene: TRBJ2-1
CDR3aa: CASSLGLATYNEQFF
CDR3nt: TGCGCCAGCAGCTTGGGACTAGCCACCTACAATGAGCAGTTCTTC

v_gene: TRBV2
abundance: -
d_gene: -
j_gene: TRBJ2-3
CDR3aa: CASSEVRASDTQYF
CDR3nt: TGTGCCAGCAGTGAAGTTAGAGCTTCAGATACGCAGTATTTT

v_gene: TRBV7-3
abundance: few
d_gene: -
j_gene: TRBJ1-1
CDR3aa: CASSSQRNTEAFF
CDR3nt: TGTGCCAGCAGCTCCCAAAGGAACACTGAAGCTTTCTTT

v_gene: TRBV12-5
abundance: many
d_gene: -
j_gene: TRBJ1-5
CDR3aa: CASALGGNQPQHF
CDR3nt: TGTGCTAGTGCCCTAGGTGGCAATCAGCCCCAGCATTTT

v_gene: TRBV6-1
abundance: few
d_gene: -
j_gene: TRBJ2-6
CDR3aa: CAVRSSGANVLTF
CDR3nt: TGTGCCGTCAGAAGCTCTGGGGCCAACGTCCTGACTTTC

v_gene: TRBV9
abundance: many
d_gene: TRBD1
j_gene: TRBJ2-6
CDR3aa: CASSVDQQGGSGANVLTF
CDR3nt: TGTGCCAGCAGCGTTGACCAACAGGGGGGTTCTGGGGCCAACGTCCTGACTTTC

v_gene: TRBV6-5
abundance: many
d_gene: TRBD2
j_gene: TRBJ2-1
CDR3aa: CASGFSGVSSYNEQFF
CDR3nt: TGTGCCAGTGGGTTTAGCGGGGTGAGCTCCTACAATGAGCAGTTCTTC

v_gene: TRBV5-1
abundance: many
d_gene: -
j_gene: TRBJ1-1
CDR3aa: CASSRNGGQNTEAFF
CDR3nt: TGCGCCAGCAGCCGGAATGGCGGCCAGAACACTGAAGCTTTCTTT

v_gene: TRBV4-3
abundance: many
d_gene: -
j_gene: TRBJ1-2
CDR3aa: CAGSQVTPSYGYTF
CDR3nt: TGCGCTGGCAGCCAGGTGACACCCTCCTATGGCTACACCTTC

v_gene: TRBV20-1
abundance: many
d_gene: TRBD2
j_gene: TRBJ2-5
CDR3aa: CSTRGLAPETQYF
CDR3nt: TGCTCCACCCGGGGACTAGCCCCAGAGACCCAGTACTTC

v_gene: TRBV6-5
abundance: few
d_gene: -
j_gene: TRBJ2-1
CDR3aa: CASSQDLWTYNEQFF
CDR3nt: TGTGCCAGCAGCCAAGACCTTTGGACGTACAATGAGCAGTTCTTC

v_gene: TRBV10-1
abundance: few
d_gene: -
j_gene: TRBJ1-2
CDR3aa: CASSESRDNYGYTF
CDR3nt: TGCGCCAGCAGTGAGTCTAGGGACAACTATGGCTACACCTTC

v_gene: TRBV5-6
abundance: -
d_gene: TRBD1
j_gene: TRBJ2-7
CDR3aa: CASSGPGQGIDEQYF
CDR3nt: TGTGCCAGCAGCGGGCCGGGACAGGGAATCGACGAGCAGTACTTC

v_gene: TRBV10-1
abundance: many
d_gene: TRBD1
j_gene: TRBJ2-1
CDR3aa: CASSQPGQGAWNEQFF
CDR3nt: TGCGCCAGCAGTCAGCCGGGACAGGGGGCTTGGAATGAGCAGTTCTTC

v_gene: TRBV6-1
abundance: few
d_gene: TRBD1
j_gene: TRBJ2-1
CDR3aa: CASSARPGQGRDEQFF
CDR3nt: TGTGCCAGCAGTGCCCGTCCGGGACAGGGTAGGGATGAGCAGTTCTTC

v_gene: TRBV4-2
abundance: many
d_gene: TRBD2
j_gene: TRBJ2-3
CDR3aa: CASSSLRGSSGGAGTDTQYF
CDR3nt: TGTGCCAGCAGCTCCCTCAGAGGGTCTAGCGGGGGGGCGGGCACAGATACGCAGTATTTT

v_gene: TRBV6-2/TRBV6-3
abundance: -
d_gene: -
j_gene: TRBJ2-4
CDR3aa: CASSPRVTLAKNIQYF
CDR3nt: TGTGCCAGCAGTCCCCGGGTCACTTTAGCCAAAAACATTCAGTACTTC

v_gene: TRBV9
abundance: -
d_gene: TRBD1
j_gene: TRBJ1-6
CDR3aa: CASNRDSYSPLHF
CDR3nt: TGTGCCAGCAACCGGGACAGTTATTCACCCCTCCACTTT

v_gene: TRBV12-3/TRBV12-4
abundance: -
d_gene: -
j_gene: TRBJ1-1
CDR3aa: CASSSKGGTEAFF
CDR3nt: TGTGCCAGCAGTTCAAAAGGGGGGACTGAAGCTTTCTTT

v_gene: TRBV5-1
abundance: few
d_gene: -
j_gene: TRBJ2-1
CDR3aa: CASSQRSQGYNEQFF
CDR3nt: TGCGCCAGCAGCCAACGGTCGCAGGGTTACAATGAGCAGTTCTTC

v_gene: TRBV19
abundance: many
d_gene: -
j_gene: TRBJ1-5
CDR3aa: CASKLQGNQPQHF
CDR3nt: TGTGCCAGCAAACTCCAGGGAAATCAGCCCCAGCATTTT

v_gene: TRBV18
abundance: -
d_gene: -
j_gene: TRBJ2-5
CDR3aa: CASAPGRLGLETQYF
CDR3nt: TGTGCCAGCGCACCGGGACGCCTTGGGTTGGAGACCCAGTACTTC

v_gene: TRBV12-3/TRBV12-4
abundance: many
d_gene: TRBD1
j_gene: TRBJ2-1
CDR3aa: CASSRQGNEQFF
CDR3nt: TGTGCCAGCAGTAGACAGGGAAATGAGCAGTTCTTC

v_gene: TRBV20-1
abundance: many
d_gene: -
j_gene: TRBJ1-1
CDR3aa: CSAREDMNTEAFF
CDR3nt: TGCAGTGCTAGGGAGGATATGAACACTGAAGCTTTCTTT

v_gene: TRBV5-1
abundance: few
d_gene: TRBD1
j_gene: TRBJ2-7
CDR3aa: CASSSEQGAYEQYF
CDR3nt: TGCGCCAGCAGCTCGGAACAGGGGGCTTACGAGCAGTACTTC

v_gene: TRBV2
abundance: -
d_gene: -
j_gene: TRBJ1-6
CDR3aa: CASSETGQGGSPLHF
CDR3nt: TGTGCCAGCAGTGAAACTGGTCAGGGAGGGTCACCCCTCCACTTT

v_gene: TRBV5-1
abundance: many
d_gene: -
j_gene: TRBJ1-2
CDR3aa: CASSLNGYTF
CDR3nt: TGCGCCAGCAGCTTGAATGGCTACACCTTC

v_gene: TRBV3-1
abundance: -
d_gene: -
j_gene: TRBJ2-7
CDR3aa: CASNETYEQYF
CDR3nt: TGCGCCAGCAACGAAACCTACGAGCAGTACTTC

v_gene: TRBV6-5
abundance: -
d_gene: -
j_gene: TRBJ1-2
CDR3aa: CASSWAGYDGYTF
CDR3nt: TGTGCCAGCAGTTGGGCAGGGTACGATGGCTACACCTTC

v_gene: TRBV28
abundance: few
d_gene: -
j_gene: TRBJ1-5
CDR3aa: CASSRQLNQPQHF
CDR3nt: TGTGCCAGCAGCCGACAGCTCAATCAGCCCCAGCATTTT

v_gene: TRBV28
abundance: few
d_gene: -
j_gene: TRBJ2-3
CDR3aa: CASSFQLRDTQYF
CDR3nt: TGTGCCAGCAGTTTTCAGCTGAGAGATACGCAGTATTTT

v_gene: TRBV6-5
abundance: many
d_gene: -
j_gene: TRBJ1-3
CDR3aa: CASSRVFSGNTIYF
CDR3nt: TGTGCCAGCAGTCGGGTTTTCTCTGGAAACACCATATATTTT

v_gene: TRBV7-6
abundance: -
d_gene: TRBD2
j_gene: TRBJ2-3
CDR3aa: CASSLLPLAGATPGGDTQYF
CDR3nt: TGTGCCAGCAGCCTCCTACCCTTAGCGGGGGCCACCCCTGGAGGAGATACGCAGTATTTT

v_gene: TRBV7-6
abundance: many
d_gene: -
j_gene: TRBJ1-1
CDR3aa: CASSLVSGNTEAFF
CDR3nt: TGTGCCAGCAGCTTAGTGTCGGGGAACACTGAAGCTTTCTTT

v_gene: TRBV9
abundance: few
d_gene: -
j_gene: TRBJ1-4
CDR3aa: CASNLGGAANEKLFF
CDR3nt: TGTGCCAGCAACCTGGGAGGGGCAGCTAATGAAAAACTGTTTTTT

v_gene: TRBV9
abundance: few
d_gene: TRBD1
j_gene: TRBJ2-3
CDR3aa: CASSVDHRGGTDTQYF
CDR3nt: TGTGCCAGCAGCGTAGATCACAGGGGGGGCACAGATACGCAGTATTTT

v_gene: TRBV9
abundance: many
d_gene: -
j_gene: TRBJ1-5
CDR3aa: CASSVDTSGQPQHF
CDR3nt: TGTGCCAGCAGCGTAGACACCTCGGGTCAGCCCCAGCATTTT